This T cell receptor (beta chain) comes out of a study of CXCR3-negative and CXCR3-positive naive CD8 T cells (dated by TCRdb to between 2018 and 2021). The study in broad terms: Roughly 130 million TRB reads were obtained in total, roughly 1.5 +/- 0.3 million reads per library. TRBV-TRBJ cluster analysis included naive subsets from several donors and memory cells from 3 donors. Diversity and physicochemical repertoire analyses covered about a dozen donors pooled from two independent experiments.

For each CD8+ T cell subset, flow sorting was done in triplicate, and 310,000 or so cells per subset went directly into RLT lysis buffer. To exclude memory contaminants, naive CD8+ T cells were stringently defined as CD45RO-CCR7+CD27+CD95-. Peripheral blood mononuclear cells were isolated from buffy coats using standard density gradient centrifugation. Naive CXCR3-negative and CXCR3-positive CD8+ T cells were flow-sorted on a FACSAria III. Total RNA was extracted from sorted cells using an RNeasy Mini Kit. The CDR3 has 11 amino acids, counting the end cysteine and phenylalanine. There is no recorded DNA. CDR1 LNHNV and CDR2 YYDKDF were looked up in the germline V gene (reference sequence). Worth noting for this clonotype: Its antigen has not been determined.

General findings and caveats noted by the study authors: Freshly isolated PBMCs were used for most assays because CXCR3 expression went down partially after cryopreservation. TRBV-TRBJ usage was similar between naive CXCR3-negative and CXCR3-positive cells from the same donor, while memory cells showed distinct patterns. TRB CDR3s from CXCR3-positive naive cells showed higher hydrophobicity (lower Kidera factor 4), lower energy, and higher strength and volume indices than CXCR3-negative naive cells. Comparably high repertoire diversity was found in both naive subsets, whereas much lower repertoire diversity was found in memory CD8+ T cells. Surface CD5, linked to self-reactivity in mice, was comparable between naive subsets; TCR interaction strength was therefore also inferred from TRB CDR3 physicochemical properties.

The reads were generated on a NextSeq 550. The Human TCR Profiling Kit (MiLaboratory) was used to prepare UMI-labeled 5' RACE TRB cDNA libraries. The full amount of extracted RNA was used for cDNA synthesis, and the full amount of resulting cDNA was used for PCR amplification. Libraries were prepared in parallel with an identical number of PCR cycles. The authors processed their data as follows. MIGEC and MiXCR extracted about 53,000 +/- 10,000 unique UMI-labeled TRB cDNA molecules per library, requiring at least two reads per UMI. An average of about 40,000 +/- 10,000 functional in-frame TRB CDR3 nucleotide clonotypes without stop codons was found per library. After downsampling to 5000 UMI-labeled TRB molecules per sample, diversity metrics such as normalized Shannon-Wiener and Chao1 were calculated in VDJtools. Clonotype-size-weighted physicochemical properties of the central five CDR3 residues (interaction energy, strength, volume and Kidera factor 4) were computed in VDJtools. TCRdb reprocessed the reads, so every CDR3 protein sequence counts as one entry and DNA is not shown. These V and J calls are TCRdb output, not the study's own analysis. This specimen's table enumerates some 130,000 distinct CDR3 sequences. About 0.37% of the sample rests with the top ten.

Input material: naive CXCR3+ CD8+ T cells from blood. The sample's cell subset or site, from its label and the paper: CD45RO-CCR7+CD27+CD95- naive CD8+ T cells expressing CXCR3 (TNR3+). The chain employs TRBV15 and TRBJ1-5; TCRdb reports TRBD1, a call that lacks DNA to check it against. This clonotype originated in a human donor in good health. Some clones in this sample may be carry-over from other donors' samples. The CDR3 region has the sequence CATSGAGIQHF.